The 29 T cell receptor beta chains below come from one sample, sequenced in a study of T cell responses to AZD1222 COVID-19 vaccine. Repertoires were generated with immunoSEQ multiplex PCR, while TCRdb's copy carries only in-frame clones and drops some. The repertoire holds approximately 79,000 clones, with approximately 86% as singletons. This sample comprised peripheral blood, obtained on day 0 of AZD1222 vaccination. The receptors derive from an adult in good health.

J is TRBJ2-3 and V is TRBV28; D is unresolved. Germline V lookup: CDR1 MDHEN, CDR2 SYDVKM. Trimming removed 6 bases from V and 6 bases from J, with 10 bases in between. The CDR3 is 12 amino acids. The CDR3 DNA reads TGTGCCAGCAGCCCTCCCTCCGATACGCAGTATTTT. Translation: CASSPPSDTQYF.

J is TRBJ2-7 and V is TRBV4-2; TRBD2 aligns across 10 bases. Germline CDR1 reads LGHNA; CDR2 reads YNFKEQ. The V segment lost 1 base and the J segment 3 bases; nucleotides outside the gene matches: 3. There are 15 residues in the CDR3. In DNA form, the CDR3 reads TGTGCCAGCAGCCAAGGGGTAGCGGGAGGCTACGAGCAGTACTTC. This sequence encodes CASSQGVAGGYEQYF.

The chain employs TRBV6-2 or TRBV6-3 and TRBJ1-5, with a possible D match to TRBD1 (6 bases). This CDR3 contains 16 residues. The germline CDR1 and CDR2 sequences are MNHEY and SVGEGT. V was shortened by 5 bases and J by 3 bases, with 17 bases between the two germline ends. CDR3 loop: CASSPGGRSFNQPQHF. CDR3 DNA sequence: TGTGCCAGCAGTCCCGGGGGCAGGAGCTTCAATCAGCCCCAGCATTTT.

Here the CDR3 DNA reads TGTGCCAGCAGTTCATTCTCAGGGGTAGGTCGCAATCAGCCCCAGCATTTT. This sequence encodes CASSSFSGVGRNQPQHF. The J gene is TRBJ1-5, the V gene TRBV27; perhaps TRBD1 as D (6 bases). The CDR3 covers 17 residues. Germline V gene data show CDR1 as MNHEY and CDR2 as SMNVEV (reference sequence). Trimming shortened V by 4 bases and J by 2 bases, and 18 bases separated the two germline ends.

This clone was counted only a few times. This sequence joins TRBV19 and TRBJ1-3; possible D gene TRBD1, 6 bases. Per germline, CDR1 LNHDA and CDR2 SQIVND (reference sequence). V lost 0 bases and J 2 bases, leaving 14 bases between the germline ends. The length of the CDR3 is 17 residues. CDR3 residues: CASSIDLAGAAGNTIYF. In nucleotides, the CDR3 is TGTGCCAGTAGTATAGATCTGGCAGGGGCGGCTGGAAACACCATATATTTT.

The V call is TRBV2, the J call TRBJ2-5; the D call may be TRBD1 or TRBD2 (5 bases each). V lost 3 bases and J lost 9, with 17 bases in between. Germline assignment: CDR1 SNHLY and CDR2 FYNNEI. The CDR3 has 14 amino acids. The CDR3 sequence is CASSDGTSTPSQYF. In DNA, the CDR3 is TGTGCCAGCAGTGACGGGACCTCGACCCCGTCCCAGTACTTC.

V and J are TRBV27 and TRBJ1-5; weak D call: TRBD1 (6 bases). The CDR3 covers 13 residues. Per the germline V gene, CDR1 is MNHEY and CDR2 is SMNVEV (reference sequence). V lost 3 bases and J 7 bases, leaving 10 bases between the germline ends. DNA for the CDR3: TGTGCCAGCAGTTTCGGGGGGCGACAGCCCCAGCATTTT. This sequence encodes CASSFGGRQPQHF.

The CDR3 loop is CASSQEIPPGTQYF. The CDR3 bases are TGCGCCAGCAGCCAAGAAATACCCCCTGGTACGCAGTATTTT. The genes are TRBV4-3 and TRBJ2-3; no reliable D call. The V end lost 0 bases, the J end lost 8 bases, and 12 bases lay between the germline ends. Germline V gene data show CDR1 as LGHNA and CDR2 as YSLEER. The CDR3 extends over 14 amino acids.

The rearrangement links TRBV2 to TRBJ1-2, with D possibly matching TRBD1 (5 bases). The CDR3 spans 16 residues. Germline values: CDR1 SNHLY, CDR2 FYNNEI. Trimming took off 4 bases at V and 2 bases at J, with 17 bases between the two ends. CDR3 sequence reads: CASSGRGGSRNYGYTF. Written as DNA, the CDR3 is TGTGCCAGCAGTGGAAGGGGTGGCAGTCGAAACTATGGCTACACCTTC.

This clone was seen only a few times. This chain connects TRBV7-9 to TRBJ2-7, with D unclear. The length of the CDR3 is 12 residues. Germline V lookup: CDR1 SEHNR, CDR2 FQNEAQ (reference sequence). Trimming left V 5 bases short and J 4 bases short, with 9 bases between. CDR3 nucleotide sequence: TGTGCCAGCAGCCCAGGCTATTACGAGCAGTACTTC. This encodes CASSPGYYEQYF.

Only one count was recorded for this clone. CDR3 loop: CASRPRGSYEQYF. The CDR3 DNA sequence: TGTGCCAGCAGGCCTCGGGGATCTTACGAGCAGTACTTC. The chain has TRBV27 and TRBJ2-7; maybe TRBD2 (5 bases). The germline V and J ends were trimmed by 6 bases and 4 bases, with 13 bases remaining between them. Germline V gene lookup returns CDR1 MNHEY and CDR2 SMNVEV (reference sequence). This CDR3 contains 13 residues.

Written as DNA, the CDR3 is TGTGCCAGCAGAACTGACAGGGCGAGCGGGGAGCTGTTTTTT. Amino acid sequence: CASRTDRASGELFF. The J gene is TRBJ2-2, the V gene TRBV7-3; 7 nucleotides match TRBD1. From germline, CDR1 is SGHTA and CDR2 FQGTGA. This CDR3 region has 14 residues. V lost 6 bases, J lost 7 bases, and 8 bases stayed unmatched.

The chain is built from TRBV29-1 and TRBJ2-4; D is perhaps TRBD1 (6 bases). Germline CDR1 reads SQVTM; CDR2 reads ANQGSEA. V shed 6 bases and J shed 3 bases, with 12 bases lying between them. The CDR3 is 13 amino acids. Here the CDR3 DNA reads TGCAGCGTCATTCAGGGGTTCAAAAACATTCAGTACTTC. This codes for CSVIQGFKNIQYF.

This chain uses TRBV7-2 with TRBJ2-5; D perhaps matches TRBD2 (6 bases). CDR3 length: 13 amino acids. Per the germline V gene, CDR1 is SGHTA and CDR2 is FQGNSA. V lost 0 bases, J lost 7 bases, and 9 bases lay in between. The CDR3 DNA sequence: TGTGCCAGCAGCTTAGCGGCGCGGGGGACCCAGTACTTC. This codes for CASSLAARGTQYF. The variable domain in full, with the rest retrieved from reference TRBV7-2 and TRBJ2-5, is GAGVSQSPSNKVTEKGKDVELRCDPISGHTALYWYRQSLGQGLEFLIYFQGNSAPDKSGLPSDRFSAERTGGSVSTLTIQRTQQEDSAVYLCASSLAARGTQYFGPGTRLLVL.

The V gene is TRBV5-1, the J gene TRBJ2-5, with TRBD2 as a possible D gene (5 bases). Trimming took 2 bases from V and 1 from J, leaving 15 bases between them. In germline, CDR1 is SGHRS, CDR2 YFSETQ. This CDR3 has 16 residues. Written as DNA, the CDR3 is TGCGCCAGCAGCTTAGCGGTGGTCCCCTTCCAAGAGACCCAGTACTTC. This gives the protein CASSLAVVPFQETQYF.

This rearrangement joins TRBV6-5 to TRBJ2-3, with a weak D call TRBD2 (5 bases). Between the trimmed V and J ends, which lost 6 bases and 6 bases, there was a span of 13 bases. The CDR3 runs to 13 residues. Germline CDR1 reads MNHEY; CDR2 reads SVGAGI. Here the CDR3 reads CASRPPGGDTQYF. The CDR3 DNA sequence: TGTGCCAGCAGACCCCCCGGAGGTGATACGCAGTATTTT.

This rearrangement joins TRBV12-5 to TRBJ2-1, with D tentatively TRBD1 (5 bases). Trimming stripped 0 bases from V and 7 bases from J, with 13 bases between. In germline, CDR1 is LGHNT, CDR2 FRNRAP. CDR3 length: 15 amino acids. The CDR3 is CASGLVSEGVNEQFF. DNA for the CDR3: TGTGCTAGTGGTTTGGTATCGGAAGGGGTTAATGAGCAGTTCTTC.

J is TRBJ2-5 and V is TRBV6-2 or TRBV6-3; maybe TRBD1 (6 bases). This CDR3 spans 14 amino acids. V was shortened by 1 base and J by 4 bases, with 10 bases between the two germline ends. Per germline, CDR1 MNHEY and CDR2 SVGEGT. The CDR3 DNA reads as TGTGCCAGCAGTTACTTCACAGGGTCAGAGACCCAGTACTTC. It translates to CASSYFTGSETQYF.

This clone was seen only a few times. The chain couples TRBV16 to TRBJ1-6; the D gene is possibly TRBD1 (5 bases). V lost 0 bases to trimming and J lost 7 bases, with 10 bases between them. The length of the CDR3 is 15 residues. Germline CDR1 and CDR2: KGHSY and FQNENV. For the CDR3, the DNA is TGTGCCAGCAGCCAATCGGGGGTGGGGAATTCACCCCTCCACTTT. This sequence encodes CASSQSGVGNSPLHF.

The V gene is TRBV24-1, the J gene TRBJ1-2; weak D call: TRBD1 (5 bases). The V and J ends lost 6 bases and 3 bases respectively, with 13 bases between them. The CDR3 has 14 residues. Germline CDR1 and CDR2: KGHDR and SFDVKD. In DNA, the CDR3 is TGTGCCACCAGTCGGGACGGAGAGGACTATGGCTACACCTTC. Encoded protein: CATSRDGEDYGYTF.

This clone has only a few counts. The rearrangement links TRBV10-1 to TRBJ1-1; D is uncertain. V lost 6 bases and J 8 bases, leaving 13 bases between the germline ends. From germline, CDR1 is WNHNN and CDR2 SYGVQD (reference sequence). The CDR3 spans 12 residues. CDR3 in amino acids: CASSGLRREAFF. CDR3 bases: TGCGCCAGCAGCGGGCTCCGCCGGGAAGCTTTCTTT.

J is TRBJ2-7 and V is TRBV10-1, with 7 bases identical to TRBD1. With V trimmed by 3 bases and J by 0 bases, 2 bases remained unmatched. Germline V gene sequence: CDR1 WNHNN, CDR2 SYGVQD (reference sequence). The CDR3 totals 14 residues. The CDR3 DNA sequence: TGCGCCAGCAGTGATGAGGGGGCCTCCTACGAGCAGTACTTC. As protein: CASSDEGASYEQYF.

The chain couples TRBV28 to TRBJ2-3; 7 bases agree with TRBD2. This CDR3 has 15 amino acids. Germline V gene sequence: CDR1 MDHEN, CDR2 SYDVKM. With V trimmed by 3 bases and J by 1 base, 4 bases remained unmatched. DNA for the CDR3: TGTGCCAGCAGTTTCGGGGAGGGCCGCACAGATACGCAGTATTTT. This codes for CASSFGEGRTDTQYF. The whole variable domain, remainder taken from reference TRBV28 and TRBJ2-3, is DVKVTQSSRYLVKRTGEKVFLECVQDMDHENMFWYRQDPGLGLRLIYFSYDVKMKEKGDIPEGYSVSREKKERFSLILESASTNQTSMYLCASSFGEGRTDTQYFGPGTRLTVL.

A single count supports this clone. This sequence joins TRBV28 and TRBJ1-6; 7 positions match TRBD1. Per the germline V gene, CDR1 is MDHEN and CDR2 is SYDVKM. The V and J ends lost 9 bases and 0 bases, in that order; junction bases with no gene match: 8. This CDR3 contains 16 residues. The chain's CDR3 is CASRTGGSSYNSPLHF. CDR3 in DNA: TGTGCCAGTCGGACAGGAGGGAGCTCCTATAATTCACCCCTCCACTTT. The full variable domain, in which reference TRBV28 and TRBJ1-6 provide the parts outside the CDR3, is DVKVTQSSRYLVKRTGEKVFLECVQDMDHENMFWYRQDPGLGLRLIYFSYDVKMKEKGDIPEGYSVSREKKERFSLILESASTNQTSMYLCASRTGGSSYNSPLHFGNGTRLTVT.

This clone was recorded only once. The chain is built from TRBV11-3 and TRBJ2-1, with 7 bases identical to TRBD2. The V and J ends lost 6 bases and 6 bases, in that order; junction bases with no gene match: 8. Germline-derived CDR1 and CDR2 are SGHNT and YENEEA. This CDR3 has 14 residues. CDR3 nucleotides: TGTGCCAGCAGTTCCAGCGGGAATTCCAATGAGCAGTTCTTC. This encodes CASSSSGNSNEQFF.

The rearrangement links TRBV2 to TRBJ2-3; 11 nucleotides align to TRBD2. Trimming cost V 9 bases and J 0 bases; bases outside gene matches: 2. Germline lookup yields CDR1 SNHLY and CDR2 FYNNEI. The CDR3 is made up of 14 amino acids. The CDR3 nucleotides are TGTGCCAGGGGGACTAGCGGTAGCACAGATACGCAGTATTTT. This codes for CARGTSGSTDTQYF.

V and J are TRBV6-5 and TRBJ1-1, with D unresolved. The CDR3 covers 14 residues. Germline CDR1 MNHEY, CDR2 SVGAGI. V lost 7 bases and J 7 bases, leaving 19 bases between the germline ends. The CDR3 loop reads CASILALLPGEAFF. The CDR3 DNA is TGTGCCAGCATCCTAGCACTCCTGCCAGGTGAAGCTTTCTTT.

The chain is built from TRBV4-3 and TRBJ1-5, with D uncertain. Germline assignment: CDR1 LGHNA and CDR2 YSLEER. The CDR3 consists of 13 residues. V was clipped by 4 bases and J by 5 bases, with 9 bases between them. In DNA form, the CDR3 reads TGCGCCAGCAGCCTCTTTTTCGATCAGCCCCAGCATTTT. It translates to CASSLFFDQPQHF.

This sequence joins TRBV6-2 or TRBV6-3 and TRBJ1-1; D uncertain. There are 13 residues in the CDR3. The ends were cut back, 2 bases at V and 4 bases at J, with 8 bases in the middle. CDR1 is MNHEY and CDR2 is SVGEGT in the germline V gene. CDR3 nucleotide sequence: TGTGCCAGCAGTTACACTGAAGGCACTGAAGCTTTCTTT. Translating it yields CASSYTEGTEAFF.